These T cell receptor beta chains were read from a single sample in a study of blood T cell repertoires in COVID-19. The method was immunoSEQ multiplex PCR; TCRdb's version includes in-frame clones alone and lacks a portion of them. The sample gives approximately 450,000 clones, roughly nine tenths of which show up once; just under 2% is in the top ten. What was sequenced was PBMCs or T cells enriched from blood (not recorded which). Source of these receptors: a woman aged 18-29 years with acute COVID-19. The CDR3 runs from the conserved cysteine through the conserved F or W. D genes are given only for firm matches. Rows may omit the clone size; those that give it use once, few, many or a size class.

d_call	j_call	v_call	clone_size	cdr3_nt	cdr3_aa
TRBD1	TRBJ1-2	TRBV7-2	few	TGTGCCAGCAGCCAATCGTTCCGGGACAGGAGCTATGGCTACACCTTC	CASSQSFRDRSYGYTF
TRBD2	TRBJ2-1	TRBV7-9	-	TGTGCCAGCAGCAAGACTAGCGGGGGCTACAATGAGCAGTTCTTC	CASSKTSGGYNEQFF
TRBD2	TRBJ2-7	TRBV27	-	TGTGCCAGCAGTTCGCGGGGGAGAAGCTACGAGCAGTACTTC	CASSSRGRSYEQYF
TRBD1	TRBJ2-7	TRBV4-3	-	TGCGCCAGCAGCGTCCGACAGGGGGCAAGCTACGAGCAGTACTTC	CASSVRQGASYEQYF
-	TRBJ1-2	TRBV3-1/TRBV3-2	once	TGTGCCAGCAGCCATGGGGAGCGCTACACCTTC	CASSHGERYTF
-	TRBJ2-5	TRBV7-9	-	TGTGCCAGCAGCATAGTTCCAGGTATCCGAGAGACCCAGTACTTC	CASSIVPGIRETQYF
-	TRBJ2-1	TRBV2	once	TGTGCCAGCAGCGCAGGTCCTACATCCTACAATGAGCAGTTCTTC	CASSAGPTSYNEQFF
TRBD1	TRBJ2-1	TRBV2	-	TGTGCCAGCGGGGGACAGGGGTTTTTCAATGAGCAGTTCTTC	CASGGQGFFNEQFF
TRBD1	TRBJ1-3	TRBV19	few	TGTGCCAGTAGGCGACGAACCGGGACAGAGATAGGAAACACCATATATTTT	CASRRRTGTEIGNTIYF
-	TRBJ2-7	TRBV4-3	-	TGCGCCAGCAGCCAAGAACCCCTAGCAGGCTACGAGCAGTACTTC	CASSQEPLAGYEQYF
-	TRBJ1-5	TRBV15	few	TGTGCCACCAGCAGACCGGGGGAGGCGGCAGTGCCCCAGCATTTT	CATSRPGEAAVPQHF
-	TRBJ1-2	TRBV9	once	TGTGCCAGCAGCGTTAGCGATTTCGATTATGGCTACACCTTC	CASSVSDFDYGYTF
-	TRBJ2-2	TRBV5-1	once	TGCGCCAGCAGCTTCGGGGGAGAAGGCACCGGGGAGCTGTTTTTT	CASSFGGEGTGELFF
-	TRBJ1-4	TRBV30	-	TGTGCCTGGAGTGTACTTGGGGCGGGGGAAAAACTGTTTTTT	CAWSVLGAGEKLFF
TRBD2	TRBJ2-7	TRBV27	-	TGTGCCAGCAGTTCCGGACTAGCGGGAGACTTTTCGGCAGGCGAGCAGTACTTC	CASSSGLAGDFSAGEQYF
-	TRBJ1-6	TRBV6-5	-	TGTGCCAGTTCAGGGGTAGAGGGGTCACCCCTCCACTTT	CASSGVEGSPLHF
TRBD1	TRBJ2-3	TRBV7-2	-	TGTGCCAGCAGCTTAACGGGACAGGGGGCAGATACGCAGTATTTT	CASSLTGQGADTQYF
TRBD2	TRBJ2-1	TRBV28	-	TGTGCCAGCCTGGGACTAGCAGGCGGGAATGAGCAGTTCTTC	CASLGLAGGNEQFF
-	TRBJ1-1	TRBV12-3/TRBV12-4	-	TGTGCCAGCAGTTTAGTTTCTGGCGGTGAAGCTTTCTTT	CASSLVSGGEAFF
-	TRBJ1-2	TRBV2	many	TGTGCCAGCAGTGAAGCGCAGAAAATTCGAGGCTACACCTTC	CASSEAQKIRGYTF
-	TRBJ1-5	TRBV5-1	-	TGCGCCAGCAGACAAGACAGTAGCAATCAGCCCCAGCATTTT	CASRQDSSNQPQHF
TRBD1	TRBJ2-5	TRBV7-2	-	TGTGCCAGCAGCTTAGGGACAGGTCAAGAGACCCAGTACTTC	CASSLGTGQETQYF
TRBD2	TRBJ2-1	TRBV29-1	-	TGCAGCGTCCCGACTAGCGGGGGTACTGAGCAGTTCTTC	CSVPTSGGTEQFF
-	TRBJ1-2	TRBV3-1/TRBV3-2	-	TGTGCCAGCAGCCAACCGGGGGTGGATGGCTACACCTTC	CASSQPGVDGYTF
TRBD1	TRBJ2-2	TRBV20-1	-	TGCAGTGCTAGTACTACGAAACCTAAGCCGGGACAGGGAGCCACCGGGGAGCTGTTTTTT	CSASTTKPKPGQGATGELFF
TRBD2	TRBJ2-7	TRBV7-2	-	TGTGCCAGCAGCCTCTCCGGGACTAGCGGCTACGAGCAGTACTTC	CASSLSGTSGYEQYF
TRBD2	TRBJ2-2	TRBV9	-	TGTGCCAGCAGCACTAAGACTAGCGGGGGGAACACCGGGGAGCTGTTTTTT	CASSTKTSGGNTGELFF
-	TRBJ1-2	TRBV6-5	once	TGTGCCAGCAGTTACTCGACAGCCAACTATGGCTACACCTTC	CASSYSTANYGYTF
TRBD2	TRBJ2-3	TRBV29-1	once	TGCAGCGTGCCCCCTAGCGGTACTAGCACAGATACGCAGTATTTT	CSVPPSGTSTDTQYF
-	TRBJ2-1	TRBV3-1/TRBV3-2	-	TGTGCCAGCAGCCATGCAAATCGGGGGGCGATCACCTACAATGAGCAGTTCTTC	CASSHANRGAITYNEQFF
-	TRBJ1-1	TRBV12-3/TRBV12-4	-	TGTGCCAGCAGTTTAGGTAGGGGCGAAAAAGCTTTCTTT	CASSLGRGEKAFF
TRBD1	TRBJ2-3	TRBV15	-	TGTGCCACCAGCAGATACAGGGGAGATACGCAGTATTTT	CATSRYRGDTQYF
TRBD2	TRBJ2-7	TRBV28	-	TGTGCCAGCAGTTTAAACTTTGGGACTAGCGGGAGGGGGACCGGGCAGTACTTC	CASSLNFGTSGRGTGQYF
-	TRBJ2-7	TRBV11-2	-	TGTGCCAGCAGCTTAGACAGAACCTACGAGCAGTACTTC	CASSLDRTYEQYF
-	TRBJ1-2	TRBV7-2	-	TGTGCCAGCAGCCCCCCGCCAGTATCTAACTATGGCTACACCTTC	CASSPPPVSNYGYTF
-	TRBJ2-1	TRBV6-2/TRBV6-3	-	TGTGCCAGCAGTGGACAGTTTCGCCACGCGTACAATGAGCAGTTCTTC	CASSGQFRHAYNEQFF
TRBD1	TRBJ2-3	TRBV19	-	TGTGCCAGTAGTATCCGGAGTTCGGGACAGGGCTCGGCAGATACGCAGTATTTT	CASSIRSSGQGSADTQYF
-	TRBJ2-7	TRBV19	once	TGTGCCAGTAGCCGAGGGGGCTACGAGCAGTACTTC	CASSRGGYEQYF
-	TRBJ1-5	TRBV5-1	-	TGCGCCAGCAGAATAGGTTCAGGGCGGCCGGATCAGCCCCAGCATTTT	CASRIGSGRPDQPQHF
-	TRBJ1-6	TRBV5-1	-	TGCGCCAGCAGCTTGGGGCCGCTTCGGGTTAATTCACCCCTCCACTTT	CASSLGPLRVNSPLHF
-	TRBJ1-1	TRBV4-1	-	TGCGCCAGCAGCCACCCGACAGGGAACACTGAAGCTTTCTTT	CASSHPTGNTEAFF
TRBD2	TRBJ2-6	TRBV5-5	-	TGTGCCAGCGGTCAACTAGCGGGGGGCCTGGGGGCCAACGTCCTGACTTTC	CASGQLAGGLGANVLTF
TRBD1	TRBJ2-2	TRBV19	-	TGTGCCAGTAGTATACAGGGGGCTGACACCGGGGAGCTGTTTTTT	CASSIQGADTGELFF
TRBD2	TRBJ2-7	TRBV11-3	-	TGTGCCAGCAGCCTAGCGGGGGGGGACTCCTACGAGCAGTACTTC	CASSLAGGDSYEQYF
TRBD2	TRBJ2-1	TRBV10-1	-	TGCGCCAGCAGTGATGGCGGGAGCTCCTACAATGAGCAGTTCTTC	CASSDGGSSYNEQFF
TRBD1	TRBJ2-3	TRBV5-1	-	TGCGCCAGCAGCTCCGGACAGGGAAGAGATACGCAGTATTTT	CASSSGQGRDTQYF
-	TRBJ1-5	TRBV4-3	-	TGCGCCAGCAGCCAAGAGGACAGAACCAATCAGCCCCAGCATTTT	CASSQEDRTNQPQHF
TRBD1	TRBJ1-4	TRBV6-1	-	TGTGCCAGCAGTGAAGAGGGAGCAGGGGGCGCAAAACTGTTTTTT	CASSEEGAGGAKLFF
-	TRBJ2-3	TRBV7-2	-	TGTGCCAGCAGCTTAGTCGGCACAGATACGCAGTATTTT	CASSLVGTDTQYF
TRBD1	TRBJ1-4	TRBV9	once	TGTGCCAGCAGCACCGGGACAGGCAATGAAAAACTGTTTTTT	CASSTGTGNEKLFF
-	TRBJ2-6	TRBV27	-	TGTGCCAGCAGCCTAGTCCGCTCTGGGGCCAACGTCCTGACTTTC	CASSLVRSGANVLTF
TRBD1	TRBJ1-6	TRBV24-1	once	TGTGCCACCCCATGGACAGGGCCCGAACTGGATAATTCACCCCTCCACTTT	CATPWTGPELDNSPLHF
TRBD2	TRBJ2-1	TRBV9	-	TGTGCCAGCAGCGAAGACTTGAGCGGGAGGCAGCAGTTCTTC	CASSEDLSGRQQFF
-	TRBJ1-1	TRBV5-5	-	TGTGCCAGCACCAAGCAGGGCATGAACACTGAAGCTTTCTTT	CASTKQGMNTEAFF
TRBD2	TRBJ2-1	TRBV4-3	-	TGCGCCAGCAGCCAAGAGCGGACTAGCGGAGGGCAGTTCTTC	CASSQERTSGGQFF